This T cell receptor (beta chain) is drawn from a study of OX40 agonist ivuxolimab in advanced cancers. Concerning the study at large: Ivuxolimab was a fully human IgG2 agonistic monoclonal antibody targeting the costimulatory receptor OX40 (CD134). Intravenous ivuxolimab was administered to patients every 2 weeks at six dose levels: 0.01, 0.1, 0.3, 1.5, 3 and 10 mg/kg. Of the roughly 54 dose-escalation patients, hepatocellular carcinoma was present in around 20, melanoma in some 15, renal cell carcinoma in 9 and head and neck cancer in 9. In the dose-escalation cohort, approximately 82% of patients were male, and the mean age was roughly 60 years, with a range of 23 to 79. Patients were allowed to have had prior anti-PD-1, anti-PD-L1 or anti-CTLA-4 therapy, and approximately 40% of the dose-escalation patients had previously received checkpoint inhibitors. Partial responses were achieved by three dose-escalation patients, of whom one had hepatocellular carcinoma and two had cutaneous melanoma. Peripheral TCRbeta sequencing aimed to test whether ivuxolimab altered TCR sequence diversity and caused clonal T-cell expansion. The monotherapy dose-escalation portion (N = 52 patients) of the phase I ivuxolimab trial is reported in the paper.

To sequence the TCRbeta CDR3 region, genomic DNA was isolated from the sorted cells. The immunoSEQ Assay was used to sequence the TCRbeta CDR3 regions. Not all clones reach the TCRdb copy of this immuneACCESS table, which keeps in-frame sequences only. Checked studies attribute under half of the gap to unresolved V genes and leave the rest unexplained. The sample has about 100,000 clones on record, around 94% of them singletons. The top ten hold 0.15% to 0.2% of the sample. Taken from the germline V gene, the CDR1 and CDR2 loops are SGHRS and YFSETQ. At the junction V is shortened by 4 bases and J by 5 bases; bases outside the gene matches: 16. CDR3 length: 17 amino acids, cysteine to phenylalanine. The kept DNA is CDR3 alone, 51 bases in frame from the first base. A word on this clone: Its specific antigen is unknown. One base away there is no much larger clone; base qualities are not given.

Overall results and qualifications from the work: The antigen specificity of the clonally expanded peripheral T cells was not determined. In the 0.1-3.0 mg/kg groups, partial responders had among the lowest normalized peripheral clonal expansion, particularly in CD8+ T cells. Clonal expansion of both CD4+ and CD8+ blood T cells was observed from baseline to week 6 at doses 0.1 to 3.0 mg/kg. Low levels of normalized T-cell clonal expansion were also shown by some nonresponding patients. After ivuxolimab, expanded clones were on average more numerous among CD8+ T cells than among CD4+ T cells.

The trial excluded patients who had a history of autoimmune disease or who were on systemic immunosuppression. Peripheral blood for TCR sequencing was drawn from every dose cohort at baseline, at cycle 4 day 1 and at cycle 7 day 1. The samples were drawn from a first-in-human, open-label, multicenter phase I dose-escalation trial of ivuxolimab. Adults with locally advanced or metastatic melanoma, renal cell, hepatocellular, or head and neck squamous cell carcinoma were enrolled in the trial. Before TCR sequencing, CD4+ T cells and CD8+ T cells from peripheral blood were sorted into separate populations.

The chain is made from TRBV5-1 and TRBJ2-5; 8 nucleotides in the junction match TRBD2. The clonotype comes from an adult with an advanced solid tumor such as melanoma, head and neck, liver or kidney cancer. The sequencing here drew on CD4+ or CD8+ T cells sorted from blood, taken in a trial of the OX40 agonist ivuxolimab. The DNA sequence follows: TGCGCCAGCAGCACGGGGAGCGGAGCGGGAGTCGGGGAGACCCAGTACTTC. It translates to CASSTGSGAGVGETQYF.